This T cell receptor (beta chain) came from a study of CD8 T cells in Susac syndrome. Germline CDR1 reads SQVTM; CDR2 reads ANQGSEA. The V gene end was trimmed by 4 bases and the J gene end by 6 bases; junction bases not matched to a gene: 15. The CDR3 spans 16 residues. Random hexamers served to reverse transcribe roughly 0.5 to 1 ug RNA. Each CDR3 protein is one row after TCRdb ran MiXCR on the immunoSEQ multiplex PCR reads. The table has under 250,000 distinct CDR3 sequences, 94% seen once. The sample comprised CD4+ T cells from PBMCs. The chain couples TRBV29-1 to TRBJ1-2; 9 bases fit TRBD1. The receptor comes from a human donor with Susac syndrome. The CDR3 DNA follows: TGCAGCGTTGGAAGAGGAACAGGGGGCCCCCAGAATGGCTACACCTTC. Translating gives CSVGRGTGGPQNGYTF.